Detailed here is one TCR beta chain. What it recognizes is unknown. Treatment in this sample: 19 received Ad26.COV2.S at low or high dose, single or two shots; 5 received placebo; per-sample allocation not given. Vaccine and placebo recipients were sampled on day 63 after the first injection. Donation was by an adult aged 18-55 years who was in Boston. SARS-CoV-2 spike from the Wuhan strain was encoded by the vaccine, an Ad26 vector. Produced via immunoSEQ multiplex PCR; TCRdb's table is partial and in-frame only. The profile covers around 240,000 clones, with around 89% appearing a single time and about 11% taken by the ten largest. The data were obtained in a study of Ad26.COV2.S vaccination and SARS-CoV-2 variants. From germline, CDR1 is SGHNT and CDR2 YENEEA. The CDR3 consists of 15 residues. After removal of 1 base from V and 4 bases from J, the junction contained 5 bases not matched to a gene.

Findings and caveats of the study: Vaccine recipients surpassed placebo recipients in spike-specific TCR breadth.

The rearrangement links TRBV11-3 to TRBJ2-3; TRBD2 matches 7 bases. The sample was peripheral blood, taken in a trial of Ad26.COV2.S vaccine versus placebo. The TCR comes from a person aged 18-60 years who received the Ad26.COV2.S COVID-19 vaccine or a placebo. This CDR3 reads CASSLGTTSPDTQYF. The CDR3 DNA is TGTGCCAGCAGCTTAGGCACGACTAGCCCAGATACGCAGTATTTT.